This passage covers 27 T cell receptor beta chains from one sample sequenced in a study of blood T cell repertoires in COVID-19. The repertoire was sequenced with immunoSEQ multiplex PCR; TCRdb's copy has only in-frame clones and lacks some. This table holds tens of thousands of clones, roughly 80% found once. Sequencing used peripheral blood. The receptors here all came from a man in his forties or fifties with acute or convalescent COVID-19.

This chain connects TRBV3-1 (or the pseudogene TRBV3-2) to TRBJ2-3, with 7 bases that match TRBD2. The germline V gene encodes CDR1 LGHDT and CDR2 YNNKEL (reference sequence). V lost 3 bases and J lost 2; bases outside the gene matches: 8. CDR3 length: 16 residues. The CDR3 sequence: CASSQGGEGPTDTQYF. CDR3 sequence (DNA): TGTGCCAGCAGCCAGGGCGGGGAGGGCCCCACAGATACGCAGTATTTT.

The V call is TRBV27, the J call TRBJ2-6; 7 nucleotides align to TRBD2. Per the germline V gene, CDR1 is MNHEY and CDR2 is SMNVEV (reference sequence). The CDR3 has 17 amino acids. V trimming: 2 bases; J trimming: 0 bases; junction bases outside the gene matches: 4. The CDR3 protein is CASSLLAVLSGANVLTF. The CDR3 DNA reads TGTGCCAGCAGTTTACTAGCGGTACTCTCTGGGGCCAACGTCCTGACTTTC.

This chain uses TRBV9 with TRBJ1-3, with 9 bases that match TRBD1. With V trimmed by 4 bases and J by 4 bases, 6 bases remained unmatched. The germline CDR1 and CDR2 sequences are SGDLS and YYNGEE. This CDR3 region has 15 residues. CDR3 region: CASSLAGTGGNTIYF. CDR3 sequence (DNA): TGTGCCAGCAGCTTAGCCGGGACAGGGGGAAACACCATATATTTT.

This rearrangement joins TRBV29-1 to TRBJ2-5; tentative D call: TRBD1 (5 bases). Germline lookup yields CDR1 SQVTM and CDR2 ANQGSEA. Trimming left V 0 bases short and J 5 bases short, with 10 bases between. This CDR3 contains 13 residues. CDR3 sequence reads: CSVEDSAGETQYF. The CDR3 DNA sequence: TGCAGCGTTGAAGATTCGGCAGGGGAGACCCAGTACTTC.

The chain employs TRBV19 and TRBJ2-3; 10 bases agree with TRBD2. The V gene end was trimmed by 4 bases and the J gene end by 2 bases; junction bases not matched to a gene: 3. This CDR3 is built from 15 residues. CDR1 and CDR2 from the germline V gene are LNHDA and SQIVND (reference sequence). The CDR3 sequence is CASSTLAGATDTQYF. The CDR3 nucleotides are TGTGCCAGTAGTACCCTAGCGGGAGCCACAGATACGCAGTATTTT. Looking up the rest from reference TRBV19 and TRBJ2-3 gives the full variable domain: DGGITQSPKYLFRKEGQNVTLSCEQNLNHDAMYWYRQDPGQGLRLIYYSQIVNDFQKGDIAEGYSVSREKKESFPLTVTSAQKNPTAFYLCASSTLAGATDTQYFGPGTRLTVL.

The chain recombines TRBV7-8 with TRBJ1-5; possibly TRBD1 for D (5 bases). Germline V gene data show CDR1 as SGHVS and CDR2 as FQNEAQ. The CDR3 length is 13 residues. Trimming left V 5 bases short and J 6 bases short, with 11 bases between. This CDR3 is CASSPADSQPQHF. Here the CDR3 DNA reads TGTGCCAGCAGCCCCGCCGACAGTCAGCCCCAGCATTTT.

The chain employs TRBV7-3 and TRBJ2-2; 12 bases agree with TRBD2. Trimming took 2 bases from V and 6 from J; bases not matched to a gene: 4. The CDR3 sequence is 16 residues long. From germline, CDR1 is SGHTA and CDR2 FQGTGA. The CDR3 loop is CASSLLAGGPPGELFF. CDR3 bases: TGTGCCAGCAGCTTACTAGCGGGGGGGCCCCCCGGGGAGCTGTTTTTT.

This chain links TRBV7-8 with TRBJ2-2; 12 nucleotides line up with TRBD1. CDR1 SGHVS and CDR2 FQNEAQ come from the germline V gene. The J segment lost 7 bases and the V segment lost 3 bases, leaving 6 bases of the junction unmatched. This CDR3 comprises 16 residues. Here the CDR3 reads CASSLGTGGFNGELFF. The CDR3 DNA reads TGTGCCAGCAGCTTGGGGACAGGGGGCTTTAACGGGGAGCTGTTTTTT.

The genes are TRBV28 and TRBJ2-2; D perhaps matches TRBD2 (6 bases). Trimming took 5 bases from V and 0 from J, leaving 16 bases between them. CDR3 size: 17 residues. Germline V gene lookup returns CDR1 MDHEN and CDR2 SYDVKM. CDR3: CASSLRLVPPNTGELFF. The CDR3, as DNA: TGTGCCAGCAGTCTCCGACTAGTTCCCCCGAACACCGGGGAGCTGTTTTTT.

The sample holds a few counts of this clone. The rearrangement links TRBV6-5 to TRBJ1-5; D is unresolved. The CDR3 sequence is 13 residues long. CDR1 and CDR2 from the germline V gene are MNHEY and SVGAGI. Trimming took 8 bases from V and 5 from J, leaving 13 bases between them. The CDR3 loop is CASSRVPDQPQHF. CDR3 bases: TGTGCCAGCTCACGCGTACCTGATCAGCCCCAGCATTTT.

The chain employs TRBV4-1 and TRBJ2-7, with D perhaps TRBD2 (6 bases). This CDR3 is 16 amino acids long. Germline CDR1 is MGHRA and CDR2 is YSYEKL. V shed 0 bases and J shed 7 bases, with 19 bases lying between them. CDR3 DNA: TGCGCCAGCAGCCAAGATCGAGATAGCGGCCGGGTAGAGCAGTACTTC. Its protein product is CASSQDRDSGRVEQYF.

J is TRBJ1-5 and V is TRBV3-1 (or the pseudogene TRBV3-2); 9 positions agree with TRBD1. CDR1 LGHDT and CDR2 YNNKEL come from the germline V gene (reference sequence). CDR3 length equals 16 residues. Unmatched junction bases numbered 5, after V lost 4 bases and J lost 1 base. This CDR3 is CASSLGQGLSNQPQHF. Here the CDR3 DNA reads TGTGCCAGCAGCCTGGGACAGGGACTGAGCAATCAGCCCCAGCATTTT.

This clone was seen only once. The rearrangement joins TRBV6-1 to TRBJ1-2; TRBD1 agrees at 8 bases. The V gene's germline CDR1 is MNHNS and CDR2 SASEGT. This CDR3 spans 15 amino acids. With V trimmed by 0 bases and J by 4 bases, 4 bases remained unmatched. The CDR3: CASSEAAGGAYGYTF. CDR3 sequence (DNA): TGTGCCAGCAGTGAAGCTGCAGGGGGCGCCTATGGCTACACCTTC.

This chain connects TRBV28 to TRBJ1-5; perhaps TRBD1 as D (5 bases). The CDR3 spans 15 residues. Germline CDR1 MDHEN, CDR2 SYDVKM. V was cut by 3 bases and J by 4 bases, with 13 bases left in between. The CDR3 sequence is CASSFLQGGNQPQHF. CDR3 nucleotides: TGTGCCAGCAGTTTCCTCCAGGGTGGGAATCAGCCCCAGCATTTT.

This chain uses TRBV27 with TRBJ2-7; TRBD1 might be the D (6 bases). The CDR3 totals 16 residues. Germline CDR1 reads MNHEY; CDR2 reads SMNVEV (reference sequence). The V end was cut by 2 bases, the J end by 3 bases, with 17 bases between. In nucleotides, the CDR3 is TGTGCCAGCAGTTTAAGAGTGGGGGCAGGGAACTACGAGCAGTACTTC. Its protein is CASSLRVGAGNYEQYF.

The V gene is TRBV27, the J gene TRBJ1-6; D unclear. The CDR3 spans 14 residues. Germline V gives CDR1 MNHEY, CDR2 SMNVEV (reference sequence). V was cut by 2 bases and J by 8 bases, with 10 bases left in between. CDR3 bases: TGTGCCAGCAGTTTAAATTGGGGAGATTCACCCCTCCACTTT. It translates to CASSLNWGDSPLHF.

The V gene is TRBV27, the J gene TRBJ1-3; no clear D gene. The germline V gene encodes CDR1 MNHEY and CDR2 SMNVEV (reference sequence). CDR3 size: 13 residues. The V and J ends lost 5 bases and 2 bases respectively, with 7 bases between them. The CDR3 DNA reads TGTGCCAGCAGTAGAGGGCCTGGAAACACCATATATTTT. It is translated as CASSRGPGNTIYF.

This clone has just a few counts. The chain uses TRBV19 and TRBJ1-2, with 7 nucleotides matching TRBD1. This CDR3 region has 14 residues. CDR1 and CDR2 (germline): LNHDA, SQIVND (reference sequence). V lost 3 bases to trimming and J lost 5 bases; unmatched junction nucleotides: 6. The CDR3: CASSMATGTYGYTF. The CDR3 DNA sequence: TGTGCCAGTAGTATGGCGACAGGGACGTATGGCTACACCTTC.

The gene calls are TRBV14 and TRBJ1-6; D remains ambiguous. The germline CDR1 and CDR2 sequences are SGHDN and FVKESK. This CDR3 is built from 16 residues. Trimming took 3 bases from V and 3 from J, leaving 12 bases between them. The CDR3 is CASSHRVSGYNSPLHF. CDR3 nucleotides: TGTGCCAGCAGCCATCGCGTTAGTGGCTATAATTCACCCCTCCACTTT.

This chain uses TRBV5-5 with TRBJ1-4; 8 nucleotides line up with TRBD1. The V gene's germline CDR1 is SGHKS and CDR2 YYEKEE (reference sequence). Unmatched junction bases numbered 7, after V lost 0 bases and J lost 0 bases. The CDR3 runs to 18 residues. CDR3 loop: CASSLALGQEATNEKLFF. The CDR3 DNA follows: TGTGCCAGCAGCTTGGCGTTGGGACAGGAAGCAACTAATGAAAAACTGTTTTTT.

The chain employs TRBV9 and TRBJ1-1, with 8 bases aligning to TRBD1. Germline V gene data show CDR1 as SGDLS and CDR2 as YYNGEE. The trim removed 4 bases at V and 1 base at J, leaving 0 bases unmatched. The CDR3 extends over 13 amino acids. DNA for the CDR3: TGTGCCAGCAGCCAGGGGGCGAACACTGAAGCTTTCTTT. This codes for CASSQGANTEAFF.

V gene TRBV7-2 combines with J gene TRBJ1-2; TRBD1 matches 8 bases. The length of the CDR3 is 16 residues. CDR1 and CDR2 from the germline V gene are SGHTA and FQGNSA. The trim removed 1 base at V and 7 bases at J, leaving 11 bases unmatched. CDR3 sequence: CASSLVLDRGFGGYTF. DNA for the CDR3: TGTGCCAGCAGCTTAGTCCTAGACAGGGGTTTTGGTGGCTACACCTTC.

This clone was counted once. This chain uses TRBV6-6 with TRBJ2-1; 12 bases align to TRBD2. Germline V CDR1 and CDR2: MNHNY, SVGAGI (reference sequence). There are 13 residues in the CDR3. V lost 7 bases, J lost 8 bases, and 3 bases stayed unmatched. CDR3 nucleotide sequence: TGTGCCAGCATGCCTAGCGGGAGGGATGAGCAGTTCTTC. It is translated as CASMPSGRDEQFF.

The V gene is TRBV6-1, the J gene TRBJ1-4; no firm D call. The germline V gene has CDR1 MNHNS and CDR2 SASEGT. The V and J ends lost 2 bases and 6 bases respectively, with 10 bases between them. The CDR3 runs to 14 residues. Here the CDR3 DNA reads TGTGCCAGCAGTGAAAGAGGAGGTGATGAAAAACTGTTTTTT. Residues: CASSERGGDEKLFF.

The genes are TRBV9 and TRBJ2-3, with TRBD2 identical over 11 bases. The ends lost 6 bases at V and 6 bases at J; junction bases unmatched: 9. Per germline, CDR1 SGDLS and CDR2 YYNGEE. The CDR3 totals 15 residues. The CDR3 sequence is CASTLAGALGDTQYF. The CDR3 bases are TGTGCCAGCACACTAGCGGGAGCACTCGGGGATACGCAGTATTTT.

This clone was counted between two and nine times. V usage is TRBV7-9 and J usage is TRBJ2-7, with D maybe TRBD2 (5 bases). With 5 bases removed from V and 2 bases from J, the gap between germline ends came to 16 bases. The CDR3 runs to 15 residues. Germline CDR1 and CDR2: SEHNR and FQNEAQ (reference sequence). CDR3 amino acids: CASSPPDGDPYEQYF. The DNA for the CDR3 is TGTGCCAGCAGCCCCCCCGACGGGGATCCCTACGAGCAGTACTTC. The full variable domain, in which reference TRBV7-9 and TRBJ2-7 provide the parts outside the CDR3, is DTGVSQNPRHKITKRGQNVTFRCDPISEHNRLYWYRQTLGQGPEFLTYFQNEAQLEKSRLLSDRFSAERPKGSFSTLEIQRTEQGDSAMYLCASSPPDGDPYEQYFGPGTRLTVT.

The chain employs TRBV10-3 and TRBJ1-1, with D tentatively TRBD1 (5 bases). The V gene lost 5 bases and the J gene lost 1 base, with 17 bases spanning the gap. CDR3 length equals 16 residues. Germline V gene data show CDR1 as ENHRY and CDR2 as SYGVKD. Here the CDR3 reads CAISTSGPSGNTEAFF. CDR3 DNA: TGTGCCATCAGTACCTCAGGGCCATCCGGGAACACTGAAGCTTTCTTT.